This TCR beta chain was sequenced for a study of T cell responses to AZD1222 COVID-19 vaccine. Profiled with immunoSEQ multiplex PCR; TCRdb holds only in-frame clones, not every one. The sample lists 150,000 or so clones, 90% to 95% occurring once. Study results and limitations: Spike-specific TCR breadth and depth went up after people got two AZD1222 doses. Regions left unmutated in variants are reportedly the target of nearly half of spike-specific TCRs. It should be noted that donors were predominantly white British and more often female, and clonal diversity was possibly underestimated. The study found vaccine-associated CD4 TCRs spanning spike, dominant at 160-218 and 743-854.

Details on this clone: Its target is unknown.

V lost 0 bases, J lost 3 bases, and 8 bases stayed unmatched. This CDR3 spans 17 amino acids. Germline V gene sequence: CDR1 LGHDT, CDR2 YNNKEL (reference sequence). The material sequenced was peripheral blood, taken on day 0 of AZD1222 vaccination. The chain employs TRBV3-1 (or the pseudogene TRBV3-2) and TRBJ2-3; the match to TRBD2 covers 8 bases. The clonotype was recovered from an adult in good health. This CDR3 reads CASSQDRRLAITDTQYF. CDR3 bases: TGTGCCAGCAGCCAAGACCGCAGACTAGCGATAACAGATACGCAGTATTTT.